Below are 30 T cell receptor beta chains sequenced from a single sample in a study of breast tumors, draining lymph nodes, adjacent tissues listed by TCRdb under 2016. Lymph node samples came from the axillary draining lymph nodes of breast cancer patients. Libraries were made using multiplex PCR. The sample was run on an Illumina HiSeq 2000. The public reads were reanalyzed by TCRdb: fastp trimming at Q25, MiXCR alignment, in-frame beta chains only. Merged by CDR3 protein, the rows form single entries marked with the most common genes and DNA. The sample profile shows roughly 100,000 distinct CDR3 sequences; approximately 28% of them were found once. The ten largest clones capture approximately 5.4% of the sample. The sequenced sample was axillary lymph node tissue. Source of these receptors: a female donor with breast cancer. Some clones in this sample may be carry-over from other donors' samples.

This clonotype was picked up many times. The rearrangement links TRBV9 to TRBJ2-5, with 11 bases that match TRBD2. The V gene's germline CDR1 is SGDLS and CDR2 YYNGEE. V lost 0 bases, J lost 9 bases, and 10 bases stayed unmatched. The length of the CDR3 is 16 residues. CDR3 protein: CASSVARIAGGRAQYF. The DNA of the CDR3 is TGTGCCAGCAGCGTAGCTAGGATAGCGGGAGGGCGGGCCCAGTACTTC.

The table lists this clonotype with many counts. J is TRBJ2-7 and V is TRBV7-9; TRBD2 matches at 10 bases. V dropped 5 bases and J dropped 1; count of bases not matched to a gene: 5. CDR3 length: 15 residues. Germline-derived CDR1 and CDR2 are SEHNR and FQNEAQ (reference sequence). CDR3 amino acids: CASSAPSGRSYEQYF. The CDR3 coding sequence is TGTGCCAGCAGCGCCCCTAGCGGGAGATCCTACGAGCAGTACTTC.

This clonotype was seen repeatedly, ten times or more. The rearrangement uses TRBV20-1 and TRBJ2-2, with 12 bases matching TRBD2. V was clipped by 0 bases and J by 4 bases; unmatched bases: 6. The CDR3 has 17 residues. Germline V gene sequence: CDR1 DFQATT, CDR2 SNEGSKA (reference sequence). CDR3 bases: TGCAGTGCTAGAGATGAACTAGCGGGAGGTGTCACCGGGGAGCTGTTTTTT. It codes for CSARDELAGGVTGELFF.

Notes on this clonotype: One junction end does not reproduce the germline sequence, and a read error may be involved. V and J are TRBV5-1 and TRBJ1-2; 8 bases map to TRBD1. The CDR3 consists of 14 residues. Germline assignment: CDR1 SGHRS and CDR2 YFSETQ. The CDR3 region has the DNA TGCGCCAGCAGCTCAACCGGGACAGGAGGGGGCTACGCCTTC. Protein product: CASSSTGTGGGYAF.

The chain has TRBV18 and TRBJ2-1, with a tentative D call TRBD2 (5 bases). The CDR3 consists of 13 residues. CDR1 is KGHSH and CDR2 is LQKENI in the germline V gene. V shed 2 bases and J shed 6 bases, with 8 bases lying between them. The CDR3, as DNA: TGTGCCAGCTCACCAGGGAGCCCCAATGAGCAGTTCTTC. Its protein is CASSPGSPNEQFF.

This clonotype has more than one count but fewer than ten. The chain employs TRBV6-2 or TRBV6-3 and TRBJ2-2, with D uncertain. The CDR3 has 15 amino acids. Trimming cost V 1 base and J 3 bases, with 9 bases left between them. The germline gives CDR1 MNHEY, CDR2 SVGEGT. In DNA, the CDR3 is TGTGCCAGCAGTTACTTAGGGATTCACACCGGGGAGCTGTTTTTT. This encodes CASSYLGIHTGELFF.

The table lists this clonotype with many counts. The chain couples TRBV3-2 to TRBJ2-2; TRBD2, the D gene given by the table, was not confirmed from the DNA. TRBV3-2 is a pseudogene. CDR3 length: 17 residues. CDR3 nucleotide sequence: TGTGCCAGCAGCCAACTCTGCCTCCCAGCCGGAACCGGGGAGCTGTTTTTT. This codes for CASSQLCLPAGTGELFF.

The rearrangement joins TRBV2 to TRBJ2-7, with TRBD2 identical over 11 bases. The ends lost 5 bases at V and 3 bases at J; junction bases unmatched: 6. The length of the CDR3 is 15 residues. Germline lookup yields CDR1 SNHLY and CDR2 FYNNEI. In DNA form, the CDR3 reads TGTGCCAGCAGTTGGACTAGCGGGCGTCGCTACGAGCAGTACTTC. It yields the protein CASSWTSGRRYEQYF.

The chain carries TRBV6-5 and TRBJ2-7; TRBD1 matches 9 bases. Germline V CDR1 and CDR2: MNHEY, SVGAGI. The junction had 0 bases not matched to a gene; V was cut back by 0 bases and J by 0 bases. This CDR3 is 15 amino acids long. The CDR3 protein is CASSYSGQGSYEQYF. As DNA, the CDR3 is TGTGCCAGCAGTTACTCGGGACAGGGCTCCTACGAGCAGTACTTC.

This clonotype has at least ten counts. The chain links TRBV7-9 to TRBJ2-1, with 7 nucleotides matching TRBD2. V lost 6 bases and J lost 5; bases outside the gene matches: 10. The length of the CDR3 is 15 residues. The germline gives CDR1 SEHNR, CDR2 FQNEAQ (reference sequence). As DNA, the CDR3 is TGTGCCAGCAGTTCGGCTAGCGGAAACCACAATGAGCAGTTCTTC. Amino acid sequence: CASSSASGNHNEQFF. Full variable domain (rest looked up from reference TRBV7-9 and TRBJ2-1): DTGVSQNPRHKITKRGQNVTFRCDPISEHNRLYWYRQTLGQGPEFLTYFQNEAQLEKSRLLSDRFSAERPKGSFSTLEIQRTEQGDSAMYLCASSSASGNHNEQFFGPGTRLTVL.

This clonotype appeared many times. The chain couples TRBV6-2 or TRBV6-3 to TRBJ1-2; D not certain. Germline CDR1 is MNHEY and CDR2 is SVGEGT. V dropped 7 bases and J dropped 4 bases, with 4 bases sitting between them. The CDR3 contains 10 residues. The CDR3 nucleotides read TGTGCCAGCAAGTCCTATGGCTACACCTTC. Encoded protein: CASKSYGYTF.

The table lists this clonotype with many counts. The V call is TRBV30, the J call TRBJ1-6, with 7 bases fitting TRBD1. The CDR3 is 14 amino acids. J gave up 5 bases and V 3 bases, and 4 bases lay outside the gene matches. Germline CDR1 is GTSNPN and CDR2 is SVGIG (reference sequence). CDR3 in amino acids: CAWSSGTDNSPLHF. For the CDR3, the DNA is TGTGCCTGGAGCTCCGGGACAGATAATTCACCCCTCCACTTT.

This clonotype was seen ten or more times. The chain carries TRBV7-2 and TRBJ2-5; 11 bases are a match to TRBD2. V trimming: 1 base; J trimming: 2 bases; junction bases outside the gene matches: 3. CDR1 and CDR2 (germline): SGHTA, FQGNSA. This CDR3 is built from 16 residues. The CDR3, as DNA: TGTGCCAGCAGCTTAGGTTCTAGCGGGGGGCAAGAGACCCAGTACTTC. This encodes CASSLGSSGGQETQYF.

V is TRBV7-3 and J is TRBJ1-2, with TRBD1 matching over 7 bases. After removal of 4 bases from V and 3 bases from J, the junction contained 5 bases not matched to a gene. This CDR3 contains 14 residues. Germline V gives CDR1 SGHTA, CDR2 FQGTGA. As DNA, the CDR3 is TGTGCCAGCAGCTCTGGGACAGCTTACTATGGCTACACCTTC. It yields the protein CASSSGTAYYGYTF. The whole variable domain, filled in from reference TRBV7-3 and TRBJ1-2, reads GAGVSQTPSNKVTEKGKYVELRCDPISGHTALYWYRQSLGQGPEFLIYFQGTGAADDSGLPNDRFFAVRPEGSVSTLKIQRTERGDSAVYLCASSSGTAYYGYTFGSGTRLTVV.

This clonotype has a count of ten or more. The chain combines TRBV6-5 with TRBJ2-7; 14 bases agree with TRBD2. Trimming cost V 5 bases and J 2 bases; bases outside gene matches: 8. CDR1 is MNHEY and CDR2 is SVGAGI in the germline V gene. The CDR3 is 17 amino acids. The DNA for the CDR3 is TGTGCCAGCAGTAGCGGGACTAGCGGGAGTTCAACCTACGAGCAGTACTTC. Its protein is CASSSGTSGSSTYEQYF.

This clonotype appeared many times. The V call is TRBV5-4, the J call TRBJ2-3, with TRBD2 identical over 11 bases. The CDR3 has 18 amino acids. Germline V gene data show CDR1 as SGHNT and CDR2 as YYREEE (reference sequence). The V segment lost 2 bases and the J segment 0 bases; nucleotides outside the gene matches: 8. In DNA form, the CDR3 reads TGTGCCAGCAGCTTTGGCTTAGCGGGGGGGCGGAGCACAGATACGCAGTATTTT. Translating gives CASSFGLAGGRSTDTQYF.

The table lists this clonotype with many counts. The chain links TRBV7-2 to TRBJ1-2, with TRBD1 matching over 8 bases. J gave up 6 bases and V 5 bases, and 5 bases lay outside the gene matches. CDR1 SGHTA and CDR2 FQGNSA come from the germline V gene. The CDR3 loop spans 13 amino acids. Here the CDR3 reads CASSPRTGNGYTF. The CDR3 region has the DNA TGTGCCAGCAGCCCCCGGACAGGGAATGGCTACACCTTC.

The chain uses TRBV20-1 and TRBJ2-3; either TRBD1 or TRBD2 may fit D (6 bases each). V lost 3 bases and J 3 bases, leaving 16 bases between the germline ends. Per germline, CDR1 DFQATT and CDR2 SNEGSKA (reference sequence). The CDR3 runs to 15 residues. The CDR3 DNA is TGCAGTGCTAGCACAGGGAGGTCTTGGACAGATACGCAGTATTTT. The encoded protein is CSASTGRSWTDTQYF.

This clonotype has more than one count but fewer than ten. The CDR3 ends on some other residue instead of the conserved phenylalanine or tryptophan, so this is likely a read error. The V and J genes are TRBV7-9 and TRBJ1-4; no firm D call. V shed 6 bases and J shed 5 bases, with 13 bases lying between them. Germline CDR1 SEHNR, CDR2 FQNEAQ (reference sequence). The CDR3 sequence is 14 residues long. The CDR3 sequence: CASSHHLGNEKLFH. CDR3 in DNA: TGTGCCAGCAGTCACCATCTCGGAAATGAAAAACTGTTTCAT.

This clonotype was seen repeatedly, ten times or more. This chain links TRBV6-2 or TRBV6-3 with TRBJ2-5; TRBD2 might be the D (6 bases). The CDR3 has 14 residues. From germline, CDR1 is MNHEY and CDR2 SVGEGT. The V end was cut by 11 bases, the J end by 5 bases, with 21 bases between. For the CDR3, the DNA is TGTGCCGAGTTACGGGGCGGAGGGAAGGAGACCCAGTACTTC. Translation: CAELRGGGKETQYF.

This clonotype was observed at least ten times. The rearrangement joins TRBV11-2 to TRBJ1-4; no reliable D call. Germline CDR1 is SGHAT and CDR2 is FQNNGV. V gave up 4 bases and J gave up 4 bases, with 10 bases separating them. The CDR3 length is 14 residues. The CDR3 DNA reads as TGTGCCAGCAGCTCTGGACGGAATAATGAAAAACTGTTTTTT. Encoded protein: CASSSGRNNEKLFF.

On this clonotype itself: One end of the junction does not line up with germline, which may come from a read error. The chain combines TRBV14 with TRBJ2-7; perhaps D is TRBD1 or TRBD2 (5 bases each). CDR1 SGHDN and CDR2 FVKESK come from the germline V gene. This CDR3 has 16 residues. This CDR3 is CASSLQSTGASYEQYF. CDR3 bases: TGTGCCAGCAGCCTACAATCTACCGGGGCTAGTTACGAGCAGTACTTT.

Concerning this clonotype: The conserved final phenylalanine or tryptophan is absent from the CDR3, which likely points to a read error. It is unclear where the CDR3 begins or ends on the DNA, so no DNA is shown, and the CDR3 is as TCRdb lists it. V and J are TRBV29-1 and TRBJ1-4; TRBD1 was called by the table and not checked on the DNA. The CDR3 has 14 residues if both end residues are counted. Germline V gene data show CDR1 as SQVTM and CDR2 as ANQGSEA. CDR3 amino acids: CSVVWGQETQYFGP.

Turning to this clonotype: The conserved final phenylalanine or tryptophan is absent from the CDR3, which likely points to a read error. The gene calls are TRBV5-1 and TRBJ1-4; 7 nucleotides agree with TRBD1. The germline V gene encodes CDR1 SGHRS and CDR2 YFSETQ. This CDR3 is built from 15 residues. In DNA, the CDR3 is TGCGCCAGCAGCTCCACAGGGGACTTTAATGGAAAACTGTTTCTT. It encodes CASSSTGDFNGKLFL.

There are many counts of this clonotype. The CDR3 spells CASRGLAGVRETQYF. The DNA for the CDR3 is TGCGCCAGCAGAGGACTAGCGGGAGTTCGGGAGACCCAGTACTTC. This sequence joins TRBV10-2 and TRBJ2-5, with 13 bases lining up with TRBD2. The CDR3 spans 15 residues. In germline, CDR1 is WSHSY, CDR2 SAAADI. J was trimmed by 5 bases and V by 6 bases; bases with no gene match: 6.

This clonotype was seen many times. V and J are TRBV6-5 and TRBJ2-1; D possibly corresponds to TRBD1 (5 bases). Looked up from germline, CDR1 is MNHEY and CDR2 is SVGAGI. The CDR3 length is 15 residues. Between the trimmed V and J ends, which lost 6 bases and 4 bases, there was a span of 16 bases. For the CDR3, the DNA is TGTGCCAGCAGCCCTACCCTAGGGGCTTACAATGAGCAGTTCTTC. It codes for CASSPTLGAYNEQFF.

The rearrangement joins TRBV9 to TRBJ2-3, with a possible D match to TRBD1 (6 bases). The CDR3 totals 11 residues. V was clipped by 1 base and J by 9 bases, with 6 bases between them. Germline assignment: CDR1 SGDLS and CDR2 YYNGEE. CDR3 sequence reads: CASSVQGTQYF. CDR3 coding DNA: TGTGCCAGCAGCGTACAGGGGACGCAGTATTTT.

This clonotype came up many times. The J gene is TRBJ2-3, the V gene TRBV7-3, with 8 bases aligning to TRBD2. Germline trimming cut 5 bases from V and 2 bases from J; bases unmatched to any gene: 3. The CDR3 runs 14 residues. Germline CDR1 SGHTA, CDR2 FQGTGA. As DNA, the CDR3 is TGTGCCAGCAGCCCGGGACTAGACACAGATACGCAGTATTTT. It specifies CASSPGLDTDTQYF.

This clonotype was seen repeatedly, ten times or more. This chain links TRBV5-1 with TRBJ2-2; D might be TRBD1 (8 bases). This CDR3 comprises 15 residues. V was clipped by 3 bases and J by 5 bases, with 14 bases between them. CDR1 SGHRS and CDR2 YFSETQ come from the germline V gene. The CDR3 reads CASSSDREGTGELFF. The CDR3 DNA reads as TGCGCCAGCAGCTCGGACAGGGAGGGGACCGGGGAGCTGTTTTTT.

This clonotype was recorded at least ten times. The V call is TRBV12-3 or TRBV12-4, the J call TRBJ1-2; the D is unclear. The CDR3 has 13 amino acids. Trimming removed 11 bases from V and 5 bases from J, with 18 bases in between. As DNA, the CDR3 is TGTGCCTCGAGAGAGGGCGGTGAATATGGCTACACCTTC. This gives the protein CASREGGEYGYTF.